These 10 T cell receptor beta chains originate from one sample sequenced in a study of shared clonotypes between healthy human individuals. Sequencing used immunoSEQ multiplex PCR; TCRdb keeps in-frame clones, though not all of them. The table shows 2,500,000 or so clones, with approximately 94% occurring only once. The sequencing sample was made of naive CD4+ T cells from PBMCs. Documented subset: CD45RA+ positively selected. Receptors originate from a man aged 18 to 30 in good health. Some clones in this sample may be carry-over from other donors' samples.

The chain carries TRBV5-5 and TRBJ2-3, with TRBD2 matching 8 bases. In germline, CDR1 is SGHKS, CDR2 YYEKEE (reference sequence). The CDR3 totals 15 residues. The trim removed 3 bases at V and 5 bases at J, leaving 8 bases unmatched. The CDR3: CASSSSGLEIDTQYF. In DNA form, the CDR3 reads TGTGCCAGCAGCTCCTCGGGACTAGAGATAGATACGCAGTATTTT.

The CDR3 loop reads CASTPGQTYNEQFF. DNA for the CDR3: TGTGCCAGCACCCCGGGACAGACCTACAATGAGCAGTTCTTC. The V call is TRBV6-1, the J call TRBJ2-1; 7 bases are shared with TRBD1. This CDR3 has 14 residues. Germline CDR1 MNHNS, CDR2 SASEGT. The J segment lost 2 bases and the V segment lost 7 bases, leaving 5 bases of the junction unmatched.

The chain couples TRBV11-3 to TRBJ2-2; no definite D call. Germline loops: CDR1 SGHNT, CDR2 YENEEA. The CDR3 is 11 residues long. V was pared by 5 bases and J by 7 bases, with 5 bases between. The CDR3 bases are TGTGCCAGCAGCGGCGACGGGGAGCTGTTTTTT. It encodes CASSGDGELFF.

The gene calls are TRBV7-9 and TRBJ2-7, with D perhaps matching TRBD1 (6 bases). The CDR3 runs to 14 residues. The V end lost 5 bases, the J end lost 2 bases, and 13 bases lay between the germline ends. The germline V gene has CDR1 SEHNR and CDR2 FQNEAQ (reference sequence). DNA for the CDR3: TGTGCCAGCAGCACCAGGACAGAGACCTACGAGCAGTACTTC. Translation gives CASSTRTETYEQYF.

The V call is TRBV27, the J call TRBJ2-3, with 7 bases that match TRBD1. CDR1 MNHEY and CDR2 SMNVEV come from the germline V gene (reference sequence). J lost 0 bases, V lost 2 bases, and 14 bases had no gene match. The CDR3 is made up of 19 amino acids. The CDR3 spells CASSLHRGPSSTSTDTQYF. The CDR3 region has the DNA TGTGCCAGCAGTTTACACAGGGGTCCATCCTCTACTAGCACAGATACGCAGTATTTT.

The V and J genes are TRBV29-1 and TRBJ2-3, with TRBD2 as a possible D gene (7 bases). V was shortened by 6 bases and J by 2 bases, with 18 bases between the two germline ends. This CDR3 is 15 amino acids long. Germline CDR1 and CDR2: SQVTM and ANQGSEA. In DNA form, the CDR3 reads TGCAGCGTCTCCGGGTGGGGGGGCCCCACAGATACGCAGTATTTT. This gives the protein CSVSGWGGPTDTQYF.

The chain combines TRBV7-2 with TRBJ1-4; D unclear. The V end lost 1 base, the J end lost 7 bases, and 13 bases lay between the germline ends. Germline V gene lookup returns CDR1 SGHTA and CDR2 FQGNSA. The length of the CDR3 is 15 residues. The CDR3 reads CASSLVGSSGEKLFF. The CDR3 DNA reads as TGTGCCAGCAGCTTAGTTGGGAGTAGCGGTGAAAAACTGTTTTTT. The variable domain in full, completed from reference TRBV7-2 and TRBJ1-4, reads GAGVSQSPSNKVTEKGKDVELRCDPISGHTALYWYRQSLGQGLEFLIYFQGNSAPDKSGLPSDRFSAERTGGSVSTLTIQRTQQEDSAVYLCASSLVGSSGEKLFFGSGTQLSVL.

This chain links TRBV2 with TRBJ1-2, with unresolved D. Germline lookup yields CDR1 SNHLY and CDR2 FYNNEI. This CDR3 is built from 13 residues. Trimming took off 2 bases at V and 3 bases at J, with 7 bases between the two ends. CDR3 in DNA: TGTGCCAGCAGTGAATCTGGGGACTATGGCTACACCTTC. Protein product: CASSESGDYGYTF.

This clone was counted between two and nine times. J is TRBJ2-3 and V is TRBV4-2; tentatively, D is TRBD2 (5 bases). Between the trimmed V and J ends, which lost 4 bases and 3 bases, there was a span of 8 bases. There are 13 residues in the CDR3. The germline gives CDR1 LGHNA, CDR2 YNFKEQ. CDR3 sequence (DNA): TGTGCCAGCAGCCCTAGGGAGACAGATACGCAGTATTTT. Translation gives CASSPRETDTQYF.

The chain combines TRBV19 with TRBJ2-2; maybe TRBD1 (6 bases). The CDR3 totals 17 residues. V was trimmed by 0 bases and J by 6 bases, leaving 17 bases between them. Germline V gives CDR1 LNHDA, CDR2 SQIVND (reference sequence). The CDR3, as DNA: TGTGCCAGTAGTATAGATGGATACAGGGAAAGGGCCGGGGAGCTGTTTTTT. It translates to CASSIDGYRERAGELFF. Looking up the rest from reference TRBV19 and TRBJ2-2 gives the full variable domain: DGGITQSPKYLFRKEGQNVTLSCEQNLNHDAMYWYRQDPGQGLRLIYYSQIVNDFQKGDIAEGYSVSREKKESFPLTVTSAQKNPTAFYLCASSIDGYRERAGELFFGEGSRLTVL.